This TCR beta chain derives from a study of blood T cell repertoires in COVID-19. In the authors' workflow: Reference gene primer amplification gave nucleated cell count estimates. Data came from immunoSEQ multiplex PCR; TCRdb stores just in-frame clones and leaves some out. Clone size and V and J calls were adopted from that table, with D and trimming inferred from the DNA. The repertoire holds about 240,000 clones, with around 89% as singletons. Residents of 24 US areas, aged 18 to 89 years, made up the participants. Participant-reported clinical history was the basis for cohort assignment. Two negative PCRs, clearance, or symptom resolution were required of recovered Cohort 3 donors. V lost 4 bases and J lost 7, with 13 bases in between. Germline V gene lookup returns CDR1 MNHEY and CDR2 SMNVEV (reference sequence). The CDR3 extends over 13 amino acids.

This sequence joins TRBV27 and TRBJ2-5; D possibly corresponds to TRBD2 (6 bases). Sequencing input: PBMCs or T cells enriched from blood (not recorded which). The sequence came from a woman in her twenties or thirties who had recovered from COVID-19. CDR3: CASSSGRSVTQYF. CDR3 nucleotide sequence: TGTGCCAGCAGTTCTGGGAGGAGCGTGACCCAGTACTTC.